Sequencing of this T cell receptor (beta chain) was carried out in a study of regulatory T cells in long-lasting Graves disease. This clonotype was detected ten times or more. Its antigen remains unknown. This sample's time point: persistent/refractory GD, antithyroid drugs over 5 years with positive TRAb. PBMC-extracted RNA yielded the TCR library. Graves' disease diagnoses used American Thyroid Association guidelines. Looked up from germline, CDR1 is MDHEN and CDR2 is SYDVKM. The ends were cut back, 6 bases at V and 4 bases at J, with 15 bases in the middle. This CDR3 is built from 14 residues. CDR3-region Arm-PCR and iRepertoire HTBI primers produced the TCR beta libraries. From the multiplex PCR reads, TCRdb called clonotypes with MiXCR, one entry per CDR3 protein. In the table there are some 450,000 distinct CDR3 sequences, 23% of which are singletons. Study results and caveats: No thyroid tissue was studied; the work used peripheral blood only. Since the sample size was small, accuracy may have been reduced.

The V call is TRBV28, the J call TRBJ1-2; D perhaps matches TRBD1 (5 bases). This sample comprised peripheral blood mononuclear cells (PBMCs), obtained when the disease was refractory, from a patient treated with antithyroid drugs. This sequence was found in a female donor with Graves disease. CDR3 residues: CASREGPGAYGYTF. In DNA form, the CDR3 reads TGTGCCAGCAGGGAGGGACCGGGCGCCTATGGCTACACCTTC.